The 13 T cell receptor beta chains below come from one sample, sequenced in a study of T cells in Graves' hyperthyroidism and ophthalmopathy. Template material for amplifying TCR beta CDR3 regions consisted of RNA transcripts. In the first-round RT-PCR of the TCR CDR3, the HTBI primer set was used. TCRdb analysed the multiplex PCR reads with MiXCR anew, one entry per CDR3 protein. The sample shows hundreds of thousands of distinct CDR3 sequences, 20% to 25% of them seen only once. Material for sequencing was blood. The receptors were sampled from a woman in her seventies with Graves' ophthalmopathy.

This clonotype came up a few times. The chain employs TRBV12-5 and TRBJ2-5; D gene uncertain. V was trimmed by 4 bases and J by 4 bases, leaving 7 bases between them. The CDR3 has 12 residues. Germline CDR1 and CDR2: LGHNT and FRNRAP. CDR3 DNA sequence: TGTGCTAGTGGTTCCTCGCCAGAGACCCAGTACTTC. Amino acids: CASGSSPETQYF.

This clonotype has ten or more counts. J is TRBJ2-7 and V is TRBV20-1; 11 bases match TRBD2. Germline V lookup: CDR1 DFQATT, CDR2 SNEGSKA (reference sequence). This CDR3 has 14 residues. J lost 5 bases, V lost 5 bases, and 8 bases had no gene match. CDR3: CSAGFSGRAHEQYF. Written as DNA, the CDR3 is TGCAGTGCTGGGTTTAGCGGGAGGGCCCACGAGCAGTACTTC.

This clonotype has ten or more counts. The gene calls are TRBV7-9 and TRBJ2-5, with D possibly being TRBD2 (5 bases). The CDR3 runs to 16 residues. The V and J ends lost 5 bases and 2 bases respectively, with 18 bases between them. Germline CDR1 is SEHNR and CDR2 is FQNEAQ (reference sequence). This CDR3 reads CASSPPLVISQETQYF. The CDR3 region has the DNA TGTGCCAGCAGCCCCCCACTAGTGATTAGTCAAGAGACCCAGTACTTC.

At least ten counts were recorded for this clonotype. The chain links TRBV12-3 or TRBV12-4 to TRBJ1-2; no firm D call. The ends were cut back, 6 bases at V and 2 bases at J, with 13 bases in the middle. This CDR3 comprises 14 residues. The CDR3 spells CASSSGSFNYGYTF. In nucleotides, the CDR3 is TGTGCCAGCAGCTCGGGCAGTTTCAACTATGGCTACACCTTC.

V and J are TRBV6-2 or TRBV6-3 and TRBJ2-3, with 12 bases matching TRBD2. V shed 2 bases and J 6 bases; nucleotides not matched to a gene: 9. Germline V gene data show CDR1 as MNHEY and CDR2 as SVGEGT. This CDR3 is built from 17 residues. In DNA, the CDR3 is TGTGCCAGCAGTTACCGGCTAGCGGGAGGGCCGGGGGATACGCAGTATTTT. Its protein is CASSYRLAGGPGDTQYF.

This clonotype was detected many times. This chain uses TRBV6-2 or TRBV6-3 with TRBJ1-1; D is possibly TRBD1 (6 bases). CDR3 length: 15 residues. Trimming stripped 2 bases from V and 5 bases from J, with 15 bases between. Germline V lookup: CDR1 MNHEY, CDR2 SVGEGT. This chain's CDR3 is CASSYTGGAKTEAFF. The DNA of the CDR3 is TGTGCCAGCAGTTACACGGGGGGCGCGAAAACTGAAGCTTTCTTT.

The rearrangement links TRBV7-9 to TRBJ1-3; 8 bases fit TRBD1. The CDR3 loop spans 16 amino acids. The germline V gene encodes CDR1 SEHNR and CDR2 FQNEAQ (reference sequence). The trim removed 1 base at V and 0 bases at J, leaving 2 bases unmatched. CDR3 nucleotides: TGTGCCAGCAGCTTAGAAGGACAGGGCTCTGGAAACACCATATATTTT. Encoded protein: CASSLEGQGSGNTIYF.

This rearrangement joins TRBV6-1 to TRBJ1-4; tentative D call: TRBD1 (5 bases). CDR1 MNHNS and CDR2 SASEGT come from the germline V gene. This CDR3 is built from 14 residues. V dropped 7 bases and J dropped 5 bases, with 14 bases sitting between them. The CDR3 DNA sequence: TGTGCCAGCACCCCGGGACCGGTGAATGAAAAACTGTTTTTT. It encodes CASTPGPVNEKLFF.

About this clonotype: It may be a read error: a sequence one base away is much more abundant. Given the absence of the conserved phenylalanine or tryptophan at the CDR3 end, a read error is likely. The chain links TRBV12-3 or TRBV12-4 to TRBJ1-1; D is perhaps TRBD1 (5 bases). CDR3 length: 13 residues. Trimming pared 2 bases from V and 4 bases from J, leaving 8 bases between. The CDR3 region has the DNA TGTGCCAGCAGTTTATCAGGGACCACTGAAGCTTTCCTT. Its translation: CASSLSGTTEAFL.

The V and J genes are TRBV4-2 and TRBJ2-7, with 9 nucleotides matching TRBD2. This CDR3 is 16 amino acids long. V lost 0 bases, J lost 5 bases, and 8 bases stayed unmatched. The germline CDR1 and CDR2 sequences are LGHNA and YNFKEQ. The CDR3 loop reads CASSQDAGGPIDEQYF. The CDR3 nucleotides read TGTGCCAGCAGCCAAGACGCGGGAGGGCCGATCGACGAGCAGTACTTC.

The sample holds a few counts of this clonotype. The V gene is TRBV7-2, the J gene TRBJ2-1, with a tentative D call TRBD1 (6 bases). CDR3 size: 14 residues. Germline V gene sequence: CDR1 SGHTA, CDR2 FQGNSA. Trimming stripped 5 bases from V and 5 bases from J, with 13 bases between. CDR3 protein: CASSGSGVHNEQFF. The DNA of the CDR3 is TGTGCCAGCAGCGGATCAGGGGTCCACAATGAGCAGTTCTTC.

The table lists this clonotype with many counts. The chain is built from TRBV6-2 or TRBV6-3 and TRBJ1-1; D gene ambiguous. Germline values: CDR1 MNHEY, CDR2 SVGEGT. This CDR3 region has 14 residues. V was pared by 4 bases and J by 2 bases, with 11 bases between. CDR3 sequence (DNA): TGTGCCAGCAGTTGGGTGCAGCTAAACACTGAAGCTTTCTTT. This encodes CASSWVQLNTEAFF.

In this sample, this clonotype turned up many times. The chain recombines TRBV29-1 with TRBJ1-1, with no clear D. Deletions cut 3 bases from V and 1 base from J, with 3 bases between. The CDR3 contains 11 residues. From germline, CDR1 is SQVTM and CDR2 ANQGSEA. The CDR3 DNA reads TGCAGCGTTGACCCGAACACTGAAGCTTTCTTT. This translates into CSVDPNTEAFF.